This paragraph reports one T cell receptor (beta chain). What antigen it recognizes has not been identified. No clone much larger than this one lies a single base away; base qualities are absent. The data originate from a study of response to subunit inactivated influenza vaccine (dated by TCRdb to about 2018). Turning to the overall study: The study used deep quantitative T cell receptor repertoire profiling to track responses to a trivalent subunit inactivated influenza vaccine. What the authors observed across the whole study: According to the authors, only a limited number of new T cells may be recruited by each seasonal influenza vaccination.

Via the germline V gene, CDR1 is SGHTA and CDR2 FQGNSA. V is clipped by 3 bases and J by 1 base, and the sequence between their germline boundaries is 11 bases long. The CDR3 runs 15 amino acids, cysteine and phenylalanine included. Kept here is only the CDR3 DNA, which spans 45 bases and is read in frame from base 1. Libraries were built with RT-PCR. Sequencing was performed on an Illumina HiSeq 2500. TCRdb reanalyzed the raw reads on its own, using fastp at Q25 for trimming and MiXCR for clone calling, and kept in-frame beta chains. A single entry per CDR3 protein holds the most common genes and DNA from its merged rows. The table for this sample lists over 650,000 distinct CDR3 sequences; less than 20% of them were counted only once. Jointly, the top ten make up about a tenth of the sample.

The sample in question was PBMCs from blood, obtained roughly 5 days after vaccination. This TCR derives from a man over 45 who received an inactivated influenza vaccine. Donor details come from another sample of the same person, matched by shared clones. This chain is built from TRBV7-2 and TRBJ2-3, and TRBD2 may be the D gene, going by 5 matching bases. The CDR3 reads CASSLHSGRTDTQYF. The DNA sequence is given as TGTGCCAGCAGCTTGCACAGCGGCCGCACAGATACGCAGTATTTT.